Sequencing of this T cell receptor beta chain was carried out in a study of blood T cell repertoires in COVID-19. On the study more broadly: Donors in the United States, Italy and Spain gave samples during acute or convalescent COVID-19. PBMCs, B-cell-depleted T cells, or T cells were the source of the cDNA or gDNA that made up the material.

This clone was observed a single time. Germline CDR1 reads SGHRS; CDR2 reads YFSETQ. CDR3 size: 13 residues. Trimming removed 4 bases from V and 2 bases from J, with 9 bases in between. As originally analysed: The assay estimated nucleated cells by amplifying reference gene primers. TCRdb's table, derived via immunoSEQ multiplex PCR, lists solely in-frame clones and lacks some. V and J calls and clone size come straight from that table; D and trimming were deduced from the DNA. There are around 100,000 clones in the sample; about 90% occur only once, and 6.5% to 8% lies in the top ten. The specimen was peripheral blood. V is TRBV5-1 and J is TRBJ1-1, with D unclear. The sequence was collected from a man aged 25 to 40 in a cohort sampled during active COVID-19. CDR3 DNA sequence: TGCGCCAGCAGCCCACTCCTCAACACTGAAGCTTTCTTT. Encoded protein: CASSPLLNTEAFF.